These T cell receptor beta chains were read from a single sample in a study of T cells in localized non-small cell lung cancer. TCRdb's table, derived via immunoSEQ multiplex PCR, lists solely in-frame clones and lacks some. In the table there are about 62,000 clones, approximately 80% of which are singletons. The source material was PBMCs, sampled before any cancer treatment. These receptors were collected from a man between 40 and 69 years old with stage II lung adenocarcinoma. The CDR3 runs from the conserved cysteine through the conserved F or W. D genes are given only for firm matches. For some rows the clone size is stated as once, few or many, or as a class when expanded; others skip it.

V	size	D	J	CDR3	DNA
TRBV7-8	-	-	TRBJ1-3	CASSRNQGSYSGNTIYF	TGTGCCAGCAGTAGGAACCAGGGGAGCTACTCTGGAAACACCATATATTTT
TRBV7-2	-	-	TRBJ2-1	CASSSTGYNEQFF	TGTGCCAGCAGCTCGACGGGATACAATGAGCAGTTCTTC
TRBV2	-	TRBD1	TRBJ1-2	CARREQGAGSGGYTF	TGTGCCAGGCGGGAACAGGGGGCTGGGTCAGGGGGCTACACCTTC
TRBV5-5	few	-	TRBJ1-3	CASSLAQGNTIYF	TGTGCCAGCAGCTTGGCACAGGGAAACACCATATATTTT
TRBV5-6	few	-	TRBJ1-1	CASSLGPSGGMNTEAFF	TGTGCCAGCAGCTTGGGCCCCTCGGGAGGTATGAACACTGAAGCTTTCTTT
TRBV25-1	few	-	TRBJ2-4	CASSDSGSPAKNIQYF	TGTGCCAGCAGTGATTCAGGGAGTCCGGCCAAAAACATTCAGTACTTC
TRBV7-2	-	TRBD2	TRBJ2-1	CASSPGLAYNEQFF	TGTGCCAGCAGCCCAGGACTAGCCTACAATGAGCAGTTCTTC
TRBV19	-	-	TRBJ1-5	CASSSTGPRNQPQHF	TGTGCCAGTAGTAGTACCGGGCCGCGCAATCAGCCCCAGCATTTT
TRBV6-4	-	TRBD1	TRBJ1-1	CASSERQGPNTEAFF	TGTGCCAGCAGTGAAAGACAGGGACCCAACACTGAAGCTTTCTTT
TRBV7-2	-	-	TRBJ2-3	CASSLDRRRATDTQYF	TGTGCCAGCAGCTTAGATCGACGACGGGCCACAGATACGCAGTATTTT